The rows below give T cell receptor beta chains drawn from one sample of a study of blood T cell repertoires in COVID-19. Here immunoSEQ multiplex PCR was the method, and the copy in TCRdb shows in-frame clones only, minus some. The profile shows more than 85,000 clones, more than 75% of them singletons. Sequenced input: peripheral blood. These receptors were obtained from a man older than 75 with acute or convalescent COVID-19. Both conserved end residues are trimmed from each CDR3.

v_gene	j_gene	CDR3aa
TRBV4-1	TRBJ1-6	ASSHPKGGPVGLNSPLH
TRBV6-1	TRBJ2-2	ASSEHQQGSTGELF
TRBV2	TRBJ1-6	ASSVDRVGSPLH
TRBV9	TRBJ2-2	ASSVAAGATGELF
TRBV7-6	TRBJ1-4	ASSLEQSEKLF
TRBV18	TRBJ1-5	ASSTYMDSLNQPQH
TRBV19	TRBJ2-2	ASTQGKVTGELF
TRBV11-2	TRBJ2-3	ASSLGNTDTQY
TRBV19	TRBJ2-5	ASSSQGGQETQY
TRBV7-2	TRBJ2-2	ASSLSGNSNTGELF
TRBV27	TRBJ1-1	ASSLSAVNTEAF
TRBV11-2	TRBJ1-1	ASSLDSLGGTEAF
TRBV3-1/TRBV3-2	TRBJ1-1	ASKGGTEAF